The 16 T cell receptor beta chains in this list originate from one sample, sequenced in a study of blood T cell repertoires in COVID-19. Assay: immunoSEQ multiplex PCR; the TCRdb copy retains only in-frame clones and omits some. Among some 94,000 clones listed, around 87% were seen once. Sequencing used peripheral blood. The receptors originated from a human donor in a cohort sampled during active COVID-19.

The gene calls are TRBV3-1 (or the pseudogene TRBV3-2) and TRBJ2-7, with D perhaps TRBD1 (5 bases). V was pared by 4 bases and J by 3 bases, with 16 bases between. The CDR3 consists of 15 residues. The germline gives CDR1 LGHDT, CDR2 YNNKEL (reference sequence). In DNA, the CDR3 is TGTGCCAGCAGCCTGTCGACAGTGAACATCTACGAGCAGTACTTC. Protein: CASSLSTVNIYEQYF.

The chain combines TRBV28 with TRBJ2-3, with TRBD1 identical over 8 bases. The CDR3 runs to 15 residues. CDR1 MDHEN and CDR2 SYDVKM come from the germline V gene. Trimming took 7 bases from V and 1 from J; bases not matched to a gene: 7. CDR3 DNA sequence: TGTGCCAGCATCCAGGGGGCGAGAGGCACAGATACGCAGTATTTT. Amino acid sequence: CASIQGARGTDTQYF. The variable domain in full, with the rest retrieved from reference TRBV28 and TRBJ2-3, is DVKVTQSSRYLVKRTGEKVFLECVQDMDHENMFWYRQDPGLGLRLIYFSYDVKMKEKGDIPEGYSVSREKKERFSLILESASTNQTSMYLCASIQGARGTDTQYFGPGTRLTVL.

This clone came up once. The genes are TRBV2 and TRBJ2-1, with D perhaps TRBD2 (6 bases). Germline V CDR1 and CDR2: SNHLY, FYNNEI. The CDR3 has 12 residues. V was clipped by 3 bases and J by 6 bases, with 6 bases between them. The CDR3 DNA reads as TGTGCCAGCAGTGAGGGGGGCAATGAGCAGTTCTTC. Translated: CASSEGGNEQFF.

This CDR3 reads CATSRDIGRNIQYF. In DNA, the CDR3 is TGTGCCACCAGCAGAGATATTGGGCGCAACATTCAGTACTTC. This chain connects TRBV15 to TRBJ2-4; no clear D. Trimming left V 0 bases short and J 7 bases short, with 10 bases between. CDR3 length: 14 residues. The V gene's germline CDR1 is LNHNV and CDR2 YYDKDF (reference sequence).

The chain joins TRBV2 to TRBJ2-3; TRBD1 matches 10 bases. The CDR3 runs 14 residues. The V segment lost 8 bases and the J segment 4 bases; nucleotides outside the gene matches: 6. The germline gives CDR1 SNHLY, CDR2 FYNNEI. CDR3 region: CASLRDRGSDTQYF. CDR3 nucleotides: TGTGCCAGCTTACGGGACAGGGGCTCAGATACGCAGTATTTT.

The rearrangement uses TRBV27 and TRBJ1-6; D is unresolved. Germline CDR1 is MNHEY and CDR2 is SMNVEV (reference sequence). Trimming removed 6 bases at V and 0 bases at J, with 6 bases between. The CDR3 contains 14 residues. The CDR3 protein is CASSRSSYNSPLHF. The CDR3 nucleotides are TGTGCCAGCAGCCGGAGCTCCTATAATTCACCCCTCCACTTT.

The V call is TRBV5-4, the J call TRBJ2-7; 7 bases fit TRBD2. The germline V gene has CDR1 SGHNT and CDR2 YYREEE (reference sequence). V gave up 4 bases and J gave up 4 bases; unmatched junction bases: 5. The CDR3 totals 13 residues. The CDR3 is CASSPQLAYEQYF. In DNA form, the CDR3 reads TGTGCCAGCAGCCCGCAACTAGCGTACGAGCAGTACTTC.

This clone has a single count. The chain combines TRBV13 with TRBJ2-2; D unclear. V lost 4 bases and J 8 bases, leaving 17 bases between the germline ends. The CDR3 is 15 amino acids. Germline loops: CDR1 PRHDT, CDR2 FYEKMQ (reference sequence). CDR3 in amino acids: CASSSRRPVGGELFF. CDR3 DNA sequence: TGTGCCAGCAGCTCCCGGCGGCCCGTGGGTGGGGAGCTGTTTTTT.

This clone was observed once. The V and J genes are TRBV2 and TRBJ2-5, with 9 bases fitting TRBD2. This CDR3 contains 15 residues. V lost 1 base and J lost 7; bases outside the gene matches: 7. CDR1 and CDR2 (germline): SNHLY, FYNNEI. CDR3 DNA: TGTGCCAGCAGTGAAGAAGCGGGAGGCCGGGGGACCCAGTACTTC. Amino acids: CASSEEAGGRGTQYF.

V usage is TRBV6-5 and J usage is TRBJ1-3, with D tentatively TRBD1 (5 bases). CDR1 is MNHEY and CDR2 is SVGAGI in the germline V gene. V was cut by 6 bases and J by 2 bases, with 11 bases left in between. This CDR3 contains 14 residues. Here the CDR3 DNA reads TGTGCCAGCAGAACCAGGGTCGCTGGAAACACCATATATTTT. Encoded protein: CASRTRVAGNTIYF.

The chain has TRBV28 and TRBJ1-5; TRBD1 aligns across 7 bases. Germline values: CDR1 MDHEN, CDR2 SYDVKM. This CDR3 contains 14 residues. V was pared by 7 bases and J by 4 bases, with 7 bases of the junction left unmatched. The CDR3 is CASTPGQRNQPQHF. CDR3 in DNA: TGTGCCAGCACCCCGGGACAGCGAAATCAGCCCCAGCATTTT.

The chain joins TRBV27 to TRBJ2-7, with D maybe TRBD2 (6 bases). The CDR3 totals 15 residues. Germline loops: CDR1 MNHEY, CDR2 SMNVEV (reference sequence). V lost 2 bases and J lost 0, with 11 bases in between. The CDR3 protein is CASSLTGLASYEQYF. CDR3 DNA sequence: TGTGCCAGCAGTTTAACGGGACTTGCCTCCTACGAGCAGTACTTC.

This chain links TRBV3-1 (or the pseudogene TRBV3-2) with TRBJ2-1; D possibly corresponds to TRBD2 (6 bases). Germline V gives CDR1 LGHDT, CDR2 YNNKEL (reference sequence). Deletions cut 4 bases from V and 7 bases from J, with 17 bases between. The CDR3 extends over 15 amino acids. In DNA, the CDR3 is TGTGCCAGCAGCCTTGCCGGGACTCCATTTAATGAGCAGTTCTTC. This sequence encodes CASSLAGTPFNEQFF.

This clone was observed a few times. This chain uses TRBV24-1 with TRBJ2-7; the D is unclear. Looked up from germline, CDR1 is KGHDR and CDR2 is SFDVKD. V lost 1 base and J lost 8, with 8 bases in between. The CDR3 consists of 12 residues. This CDR3 reads CATSDFGGQQYF. The CDR3 DNA reads TGTGCCACCAGTGATTTCGGCGGCCAGCAGTACTTC.

V gene TRBV5-1 combines with J gene TRBJ2-2, with TRBD1 identical over 7 bases. J was trimmed by 8 bases and V by 4 bases; bases with no gene match: 14. CDR3 length: 16 amino acids. Germline assignment: CDR1 SGHRS and CDR2 YFSETQ. CDR3 DNA sequence: TGCGCCAGCAGCCCCCCGACAGGGACGGTACCGGGGGAGCTGTTTTTT. This translates into CASSPPTGTVPGELFF.

The chain uses TRBV4-2 and TRBJ2-7; 7 nucleotides agree with TRBD1. Germline V CDR1 and CDR2: LGHNA, YNFKEQ. The ends lost 4 bases at V and 5 bases at J; junction bases unmatched: 5. The CDR3 runs 13 residues. As DNA, the CDR3 is TGTGCCAGCAGCCCCGACAGGGCCCACGAGCAGTACTTC. Its protein is CASSPDRAHEQYF.